This TCR beta chain was captured in a study of T cell responses to AZD1222 COVID-19 vaccine. Study findings and constraints: Mostly white British, mostly female donors; authors suggested clonal diversity may be underestimated. AZD1222 recipients seropositive at baseline numbered only six.

In regard to this clone: Its antigen is not identified.

The assay was immunoSEQ multiplex PCR, and TCRdb's table has in-frame clones only and misses some. This sample has approximately 69,000 clones, with roughly 83% found just once. CDR3 length equals 13 residues. V dropped 6 bases and J dropped 2 bases, with 14 bases sitting between them. CDR1 is SQVTM and CDR2 is ANQGSEA in the germline V gene. The receptor was derived from an adult who received the AZD1222 COVID-19 vaccine. The sequences come from peripheral blood, collected 28 days after the second AZD1222 dose. This rearrangement joins TRBV29-1 to TRBJ2-7; tentative D call: TRBD2 (6 bases). This CDR3 is CSVTGTSTYEQYF. The CDR3 DNA reads TGCAGCGTAACCGGGACTTCTACCTACGAGCAGTACTTC.